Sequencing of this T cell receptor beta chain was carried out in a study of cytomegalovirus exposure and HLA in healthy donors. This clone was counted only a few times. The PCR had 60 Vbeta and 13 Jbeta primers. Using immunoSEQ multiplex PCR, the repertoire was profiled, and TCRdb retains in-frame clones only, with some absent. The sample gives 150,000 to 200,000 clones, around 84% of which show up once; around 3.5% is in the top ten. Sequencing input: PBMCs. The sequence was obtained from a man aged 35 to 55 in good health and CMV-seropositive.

CDR3 in DNA: TGTGCCAGCAGCTTCGGTACCGGGAGCGAAAAACTGTTTTTT. Translated: CASSFGTGSEKLFF. The gene calls are TRBV7-9 and TRBJ1-4; D is ambiguous. CDR3 length equals 14 residues. Deletions cut 3 bases from V and 8 bases from J, with 13 bases between. Germline V gene sequence: CDR1 SEHNR, CDR2 FQNEAQ (reference sequence).